The 32 T cell receptor beta chains below were found in one sample sequenced in a study of T cells in Graves' hyperthyroidism and ophthalmopathy. Amplified regions were TCR beta CDR3 sequences from RNA transcripts. HTBI primers drove first-round RT-PCR of the TCR CDR3. TCRdb reanalysed the multiplex PCR reads using MiXCR and keeps one entry per CDR3 protein. The sample lists more than 500,000 distinct CDR3 sequences, around 15% occurring once. Sequencing was performed on blood. Receptors were obtained from a woman aged 25 to 39 with Graves' ophthalmopathy.

This clonotype was detected only a few times. The chain links TRBV4-3 to TRBJ2-2, with D possibly matching TRBD2 (6 bases). In germline, CDR1 is LGHNA, CDR2 YSLEER. The CDR3 runs 16 residues. Trimming shortened V by 0 bases and J by 1 base, and 9 bases separated the two germline ends. The DNA of the CDR3 is TGCGCCAGCAGCCAAGAGAGCGGGCGGAACACCGGGGAGCTGTTTTTT. Residues: CASSQESGRNTGELFF.

This clonotype was observed at least ten times. The gene calls are TRBV19 and TRBJ2-7, with TRBD1 matching over 10 bases. CDR1 and CDR2 (germline): LNHDA, SQIVND (reference sequence). This CDR3 has 14 amino acids. With 7 bases clipped from V and 5 bases from J, the junction kept 8 bases outside the gene matches. Written as DNA, the CDR3 is TGTGCCAGTAAGGTTGGGACAGGGGTCCACGAGCAGTACTTC. Its translation is CASKVGTGVHEQYF. Using reference TRBV19 and TRBJ2-7 for the parts outside the CDR3, the full variable domain is DGGITQSPKYLFRKEGQNVTLSCEQNLNHDAMYWYRQDPGQGLRLIYYSQIVNDFQKGDIAEGYSVSREKKESFPLTVTSAQKNPTAFYLCASKVGTGVHEQYFGPGTRLTVT.

The table lists this clonotype with many counts. The V call is TRBV7-2, the J call TRBJ2-1, with 7 bases matching TRBD1. This CDR3 spans 15 amino acids. The trim removed 0 bases at V and 7 bases at J, leaving 6 bases unmatched. Germline CDR1 SGHTA, CDR2 FQGNSA. The CDR3 nucleotides read TGTGCCAGCAGCTTAGCAGGGGGCGCGCATAATGAGCAGTTCTTC. It translates to CASSLAGGAHNEQFF. Using reference TRBV7-2 and TRBJ2-1 for the parts outside the CDR3, the full variable domain is GAGVSQSPSNKVTEKGKDVELRCDPISGHTALYWYRQSLGQGLEFLIYFQGNSAPDKSGLPSDRFSAERTGGSVSTLTIQRTQQEDSAVYLCASSLAGGAHNEQFFGPGTRLTVL.

At least ten counts were recorded for this clonotype. The rearrangement joins TRBV12-3 or TRBV12-4 to TRBJ2-3, with 10 nucleotides matching TRBD2. CDR3 size: 16 residues. V shed 6 bases and J 4 bases; nucleotides not matched to a gene: 10. The CDR3, as DNA: TGTGCCAGCAGCTTGCCCACTAGCGGGAACGCAGATACGCAGTATTTT. Amino acid sequence: CASSLPTSGNADTQYF.

This clonotype was counted a few times. The chain carries TRBV10-3 and TRBJ2-1; TRBD2 is a possible D gene (5 bases). Trimming removed 3 bases from V and 12 bases from J, with 21 bases in between. Germline lookup yields CDR1 ENHRY and CDR2 SYGVKD. The CDR3 spans 15 residues. As DNA, the CDR3 is TGTGCCATCAGTGATGAGGGCGTGGTTGAAGGTGGGCAGTTCTTC. Protein: CAISDEGVVEGGQFF.

This clonotype has at least ten counts. The rearrangement links TRBV5-1 to TRBJ1-1, with D perhaps matching TRBD1 (5 bases). The CDR3 length is 15 residues. Germline V lookup: CDR1 SGHRS, CDR2 YFSETQ. V was clipped by 5 bases and J by 1 base, with 15 bases between them. The CDR3, as DNA: TGCGCCAGCAGGGGATCGGGGGGAACGAACACTGAAGCTTTCTTT. Translation: CASRGSGGTNTEAFF.

This clonotype was detected a few times. V gene TRBV19 combines with J gene TRBJ1-5; D not certain. V lost 6 bases and J 4 bases, leaving 13 bases between the germline ends. Germline CDR1 LNHDA, CDR2 SQIVND (reference sequence). The CDR3 totals 14 residues. The CDR3 here is CASSTGLPNQPQHF. DNA for the CDR3: TGTGCCAGTAGCACGGGCCTCCCAAATCAGCCCCAGCATTTT.

This clonotype was seen a few times. The chain uses TRBV11-2 and TRBJ2-1, with TRBD2 matching over 15 bases. The CDR3 is 18 amino acids. CDR1 and CDR2 from the germline V gene are SGHAT and FQNNGV. V trimming: 5 bases; J trimming: 0 bases; junction bases outside the gene matches: 5. CDR3: CASSPWTSGRASYNEQFF. CDR3 bases: TGTGCCAGCAGCCCGTGGACTAGCGGGAGGGCCTCCTACAATGAGCAGTTCTTC.

This clonotype was picked up many times. The chain employs TRBV7-2 and TRBJ2-7; D gene ambiguous. Germline CDR1 reads SGHTA; CDR2 reads FQGNSA. This CDR3 contains 13 residues. V lost 1 base, J lost 3 bases, and 7 bases lay in between. The CDR3 region has the DNA TGTGCCAGCAGCTTAGTACAGAACTACGAGCAGTACTTC. Encoded protein: CASSLVQNYEQYF.

Many counts were recorded for this clonotype. The V call is TRBV7-2, the J call TRBJ2-1; perhaps D is TRBD1 or TRBD2 (5 bases each). Per germline, CDR1 SGHTA and CDR2 FQGNSA. CDR3 size: 17 residues. V dropped 6 bases and J dropped 8 bases, with 26 bases sitting between them. CDR3 region: CASRNPGSASRMHEQFF. The CDR3 region has the DNA TGTGCCAGCAGGAACCCAGGGAGCGCAAGCAGGATGCATGAGCAGTTCTTC.

The table lists this clonotype with many counts. The chain joins TRBV5-1 to TRBJ2-7; a possible D gene is TRBD1 (5 bases). This CDR3 comprises 16 residues. Per the germline V gene, CDR1 is SGHRS and CDR2 is YFSETQ. The V end was cut by 4 bases, the J end by 2 bases, with 19 bases between. CDR3 nucleotides: TGCGCCAGCAGCCGATCCCTAGACAGTCTGACCTACGAGCAGTACTTC. This gives the protein CASSRSLDSLTYEQYF.

The DNA for the CDR3 is TGTGCCAGTAGCATACCGGGACAGCGCCCCAATCAGCCCCAGCATTTT. It translates to CASSIPGQRPNQPQHF. This chain uses TRBV19 with TRBJ1-5; 7 nucleotides line up with TRBD1. CDR3 length equals 16 residues. Germline trimming cut 6 bases from V and 3 bases from J; bases unmatched to any gene: 11. Germline V gene lookup returns CDR1 LNHDA and CDR2 SQIVND (reference sequence). Full variable domain (missing parts from reference TRBV19 and TRBJ1-5): DGGITQSPKYLFRKEGQNVTLSCEQNLNHDAMYWYRQDPGQGLRLIYYSQIVNDFQKGDIAEGYSVSREKKESFPLTVTSAQKNPTAFYLCASSIPGQRPNQPQHFGDGTRLSIL.

This clonotype was counted a single time. The CDR3 DNA sequence: TGTGCCAGTAGTACCCAGGGGGCGCAGGGTGAAGCTTTCTTT. The encoded protein is CASSTQGAQGEAFF. This chain links TRBV19 with TRBJ1-1; 8 bases agree with TRBD1. Germline CDR1 is LNHDA and CDR2 is SQIVND (reference sequence). J was trimmed by 7 bases and V by 4 bases; bases with no gene match: 8. The CDR3 length is 14 residues.

This clonotype was counted many times. The gene calls are TRBV20-1 and TRBJ2-3; TRBD2 agrees at 14 bases. CDR3 length equals 16 residues. With 3 bases clipped from V and 2 bases from J, the junction kept 4 bases outside the gene matches. CDR1 is DFQATT and CDR2 is SNEGSKA in the germline V gene (reference sequence). The CDR3 nucleotides are TGCAGTGCTAGCTCGGGACTAGCGGGAGACACAGATACGCAGTATTTT. This translates into CSASSGLAGDTDTQYF.

The chain is built from TRBV15 and TRBJ1-2; 8 nucleotides line up with TRBD1. This CDR3 region has 16 residues. The germline gives CDR1 LNHNV, CDR2 YYDKDF (reference sequence). J gave up 0 bases and V 5 bases, and 8 bases lay outside the gene matches. The DNA for the CDR3 is TGTGCCACCAGCCAAGGGACAGGCATTACTAACTATGGCTACACCTTC. Protein product: CATSQGTGITNYGYTF.

This clonotype came up many times. The V call is TRBV27, the J call TRBJ2-7, with a weak D call TRBD2 (8 bases). The germline CDR1 and CDR2 sequences are MNHEY and SMNVEV (reference sequence). Trimming stripped 8 bases from V and 2 bases from J, with 16 bases between. The CDR3 totals 14 residues. This CDR3 is CASSGGDSTYEQYF. CDR3 nucleotides: TGTGCCAGCTCCGGGGGGGACAGCACCTACGAGCAGTACTTC.

The rearrangement joins TRBV20-1 to TRBJ2-3; 10 nucleotides line up with TRBD2. Germline-derived CDR1 and CDR2 are DFQATT and SNEGSKA (reference sequence). Trimming took 5 bases from V and 3 from J; bases not matched to a gene: 8. This CDR3 is built from 15 residues. The CDR3 here is CSALAGELGTDTQYF. In nucleotides, the CDR3 is TGCAGTGCTCTAGCGGGAGAATTAGGGACAGATACGCAGTATTTT.

This clonotype was detected only a few times. The rearrangement links TRBV7-3 to TRBJ2-4; D is possibly TRBD1 (6 bases). This CDR3 is 15 amino acids long. The germline V and J ends were trimmed by 5 bases and 4 bases, with 15 bases remaining between them. From germline, CDR1 is SGHTA and CDR2 FQGTGA. The CDR3 is CASSNPHREKNIQYF. Written as DNA, the CDR3 is TGTGCCAGCAGCAACCCCCACAGGGAAAAAAACATTCAGTACTTC.

This clonotype has just a few counts. V usage is TRBV7-8 and J usage is TRBJ2-1, with 7 positions matching TRBD2. This CDR3 is built from 15 residues. The germline CDR1 and CDR2 sequences are SGHVS and FQNEAQ. With 0 bases clipped from V and 5 bases from J, the junction kept 4 bases outside the gene matches. CDR3 DNA: TGTGCCAGCAGCTTAGCGTTCAGCGGGAACAATGAGCAGTTCTTC. Its protein product is CASSLAFSGNNEQFF.

As for this clonotype: Just one base apart from a much larger clone, this may be a read error. The chain joins TRBV12-3 or TRBV12-4 to TRBJ2-3; a weak D match, TRBD2 (6 bases). This CDR3 is built from 13 residues. The CDR3 region has the DNA TGTGCCTGCAGTTTAGGGAGGACAAATACGCAGTATTTT. Its protein is CACSLGRTNTQYF.

The chain uses TRBV10-3 and TRBJ2-1; D remains unclear. Germline-derived CDR1 and CDR2 are ENHRY and SYGVKD. The CDR3 spans 17 residues. Trimming stripped 6 bases from V and 4 bases from J, with 22 bases between. The CDR3 protein is CAISLAYWDMRYNEQFF. The CDR3 DNA reads as TGTGCCATCAGCTTAGCATACTGGGATATGAGATACAATGAGCAGTTCTTC.

The chain has TRBV12-3 or TRBV12-4 and TRBJ1-3; tentative D call: TRBD1 (5 bases). This CDR3 is built from 18 residues. Between the trimmed V and J ends, which lost 6 bases and 0 bases, there was a span of 21 bases. The CDR3 sequence: CASSSHSNTGASGNTIYF. CDR3 sequence (DNA): TGTGCCAGCAGCTCCCATTCCAATACCGGGGCCTCTGGAAACACCATATATTTT.

This clonotype was detected many times. The chain joins TRBV6-2 or TRBV6-3 to TRBJ2-3, with 8 positions matching TRBD2. Germline trimming cut 7 bases from V and 4 bases from J; bases unmatched to any gene: 10. The CDR3 spans 15 residues. Per the germline V gene, CDR1 is MNHEY and CDR2 is SVGEGT. This CDR3 reads CASTSQRESADTQYF. The CDR3 DNA reads as TGTGCCAGCACCAGCCAGCGGGAGAGTGCAGATACGCAGTATTTT.

This clonotype was counted only a few times. The rearrangement joins TRBV7-3 to TRBJ2-1; 7 nucleotides align to TRBD2. After removal of 2 bases from V and 4 bases from J, the junction contained 5 bases not matched to a gene. CDR1 is SGHTA, CDR2 FQGTGA, per germline. The CDR3 contains 15 residues. CDR3 loop: CASSLAGVEYNEQFF. CDR3 coding DNA: TGTGCCAGCAGCTTAGCGGGAGTGGAGTACAATGAGCAGTTCTTC.

V usage is TRBV7-8 and J usage is TRBJ2-2, with 9 bases aligning to TRBD2. The ends lost 5 bases at V and 5 bases at J; junction bases unmatched: 6. CDR1 SGHVS and CDR2 FQNEAQ come from the germline V gene. The CDR3 is 15 amino acids. DNA of the CDR3: TGTGCCAGCAGCCGAGCGGGAGGCGAGACCGGGGAGCTGTTTTTT. This encodes CASSRAGGETGELFF. Combining the CDR3 with reference TRBV7-8 and TRBJ2-2 gives the whole variable domain GAGVSQSPRYKVAKRGQDVALRCDPISGHVSLFWYQQALGQGPEFLTYFQNEAQLDKSGLPSDRFFAERPEGSVSTLKIQRTQQEDSAVYLCASSRAGGETGELFFGEGSRLTVL.

The V gene is TRBV28, the J gene TRBJ2-7, with 9 bases matching TRBD2. Germline V gene lookup returns CDR1 MDHEN and CDR2 SYDVKM. V shed 6 bases, J shed 1 base, and the junction held 4 bases outside the gene matches. The length of the CDR3 is 14 residues. CDR3 nucleotide sequence: TGTGCCAGCAGGACAGCGGGAGGTTCCTACGAGCAGTACTTC. Translation: CASRTAGGSYEQYF.

This clonotype was counted between two and nine times. This sequence joins TRBV27 and TRBJ2-7; the match to TRBD2 covers 10 bases. CDR1 and CDR2 (germline): MNHEY, SMNVEV (reference sequence). With 5 bases clipped from V and 3 bases from J, the junction kept 7 bases outside the gene matches. This CDR3 region has 15 residues. Here the CDR3 DNA reads TGTGCCAGCAGTGCCGGGACTAGCGAGTACTACGAGCAGTACTTC. This translates into CASSAGTSEYYEQYF.

The rearrangement joins TRBV12-3 or TRBV12-4 to TRBJ2-3, with 11 bases identical to TRBD2. Trimming removed 4 bases from V and 0 bases from J; junction bases left unmatched: 6. CDR3 size: 17 residues. CDR3 loop: CASSWGLADASTDTQYF. CDR3 in DNA: TGTGCCAGCAGTTGGGGACTAGCGGACGCTAGCACAGATACGCAGTATTTT.

This clonotype was found many times. The rearrangement uses TRBV7-9 and TRBJ2-7; 11 bases fit TRBD1. J lost 6 bases, V lost 5 bases, and 6 bases had no gene match. This CDR3 spans 14 amino acids. Germline assignment: CDR1 SEHNR and CDR2 FQNEAQ (reference sequence). The CDR3 reads CASSPLGQGGEQYF. The CDR3 nucleotides read TGTGCCAGCAGCCCACTGGGACAGGGGGGCGAGCAGTACTTC. The variable domain in full, with the rest retrieved from reference TRBV7-9 and TRBJ2-7, is DTGVSQNPRHKITKRGQNVTFRCDPISEHNRLYWYRQTLGQGPEFLTYFQNEAQLEKSRLLSDRFSAERPKGSFSTLEIQRTEQGDSAMYLCASSPLGQGGEQYFGPGTRLTVT.

The V gene is TRBV10-3, the J gene TRBJ2-1, with a tentative D call TRBD2 (7 bases). Looked up from germline, CDR1 is ENHRY and CDR2 is SYGVKD. Trimming removed 6 bases from V and 3 bases from J, with 15 bases in between. This CDR3 spans 15 amino acids. The DNA for the CDR3 is TGTGCCATCAGCGGGGGCGGGAGAGTCTACAATGAGCAGTTCTTC. Its translation is CAISGGGRVYNEQFF.

This clonotype was observed at least ten times. V is TRBV2 and J is TRBJ2-1; the match to TRBD2 covers 10 bases. CDR3 length equals 15 residues. Germline V gene data show CDR1 as SNHLY and CDR2 as FYNNEI. J lost 8 bases, V lost 9 bases, and 13 bases had no gene match. The CDR3 here is CASSNTGTSDYEQFF. CDR3 DNA sequence: TGTGCCAGTAGCAATACCGGGACTAGCGATTATGAGCAGTTCTTC.

In its sample, this clonotype was seen many times. The CDR3 is CASSYSMGRLNTEAFF. DNA of the CDR3: TGTGCCAGCAGTTACTCGATGGGACGGTTGAACACTGAAGCTTTCTTT. This chain links TRBV6-2 or TRBV6-3 with TRBJ1-1, with D possibly being TRBD1 (5 bases). The CDR3 is made up of 16 amino acids. Between the trimmed V and J ends, which lost 0 bases and 0 bases, there was a span of 11 bases. The germline V gene has CDR1 MNHEY and CDR2 SVGEGT.